One sample yielded the 19 T cell receptor beta chains listed below, sequenced in a study of cytomegalovirus exposure and HLA in healthy donors (dated by TCRdb to about 2017). Receptors were amplified or captured by the immunoSEQ multiplex PCR assay. A mixture of 60 forward primers for TCR Vbeta segments and 13 reverse primers for TCR Jbeta segments was used in the multiplex PCR. TCRdb's version of the immuneACCESS table is confined to in-frame rearrangements and falls short of the full clone set. An unresolved V gene accounts for under half of the shortfall where checked; the remainder is of unknown origin. Present in this sample are 150,000 to 200,000 clones, 70% to 80% of which were seen just once. Of the sample, less than 2.5% falls within the top ten clones. The sample taken for sequencing was PBMCs. Every receptor here comes from a man aged 50-60 years in good health and CMV-seropositive.

V usage is TRBV7-9 and J usage is TRBJ2-2; 7 bases line up with TRBD1. CDR3 size: 16 residues. Germline-derived CDR1 and CDR2 are SEHNR and FQNEAQ (reference sequence). With V trimmed by 5 bases and J by 5 bases, 11 bases remained unmatched. The CDR3 DNA reads TGTGCCAGCAGCCCGGGGACAGCCGGTTGGACCGGGGAGCTGTTTTTT. It codes for CASSPGTAGWTGELFF.

The J gene is TRBJ2-7, the V gene TRBV2; TRBD1 might be the D (5 bases). The germline V gene has CDR1 SNHLY and CDR2 FYNNEI. The CDR3 is made up of 15 amino acids. V lost 2 bases, J lost 1 base, and 12 bases lay in between. The DNA for the CDR3 is TGTGCCAGCAGTGAACAAGGGGCGAGGTCCTACGAGCAGTACTTC. It translates to CASSEQGARSYEQYF.

The chain links TRBV6-1 to TRBJ2-5; TRBD2 matches at 8 bases. V trimming: 6 bases; J trimming: 5 bases; junction bases outside the gene matches: 11. CDR1 is MNHNS and CDR2 is SASEGT in the germline V gene. The CDR3 consists of 15 residues. The CDR3 here is CASRPRGGLQETQYF. The CDR3 nucleotides are TGTGCCAGCAGGCCCCGGGGGGGCCTTCAGGAGACCCAGTACTTC.

V gene TRBV7-8 combines with J gene TRBJ2-2; maybe TRBD2 (6 bases). Germline V gives CDR1 SGHVS, CDR2 FQNEAQ. Trimming took off 5 bases at V and 5 bases at J, with 9 bases between the two ends. The CDR3 length is 13 residues. The DNA of the CDR3 is TGTGCCAGCAGCCCTCTAGCGACCGGGGAGCTGTTTTTT. Its protein is CASSPLATGELFF.

This clone came up a few times. The V gene is TRBV5-1, the J gene TRBJ2-1; D not certain. V lost 3 bases, J lost 6 bases, and 16 bases lay in between. The CDR3 sequence is 15 residues long. Germline CDR1 reads SGHRS; CDR2 reads YFSETQ. The DNA for the CDR3 is TGCGCCAGCAGCTCGCAGGCCGCCCCTTCCAATGAGCAGTTCTTC. Translation: CASSSQAAPSNEQFF. The whole variable domain, filled in from reference TRBV5-1 and TRBJ2-1, reads KAGVTQTPRYLIKTRGQQVTLSCSPISGHRSVSWYQQTPGQGLQFLFEYFSETQRNKGNFPGRFSGRQFSNSRSEMNVSTLELGDSALYLCASSSQAAPSNEQFFGPGTRLTVL.

The table lists this clone with a count of one. The CDR3 sequence: CASSRGIRTDTQYF. For the CDR3, the DNA is TGTGCCAGTAGCAGGGGGATTCGCACAGATACGCAGTATTTT. The gene calls are TRBV19 and TRBJ2-3; 7 nucleotides line up with TRBD1. CDR1 LNHDA and CDR2 SQIVND come from the germline V gene (reference sequence). Germline trimming cut 6 bases from V and 1 base from J; bases unmatched to any gene: 4. There are 14 residues in the CDR3. Combining the CDR3 with reference TRBV19 and TRBJ2-3 gives the whole variable domain DGGITQSPKYLFRKEGQNVTLSCEQNLNHDAMYWYRQDPGQGLRLIYYSQIVNDFQKGDIAEGYSVSREKKESFPLTVTSAQKNPTAFYLCASSRGIRTDTQYFGPGTRLTVL.

The gene calls are TRBV27 and TRBJ2-6, with a weak D call TRBD1 (5 bases). CDR1 and CDR2 (germline): MNHEY, SMNVEV (reference sequence). V was shortened by 6 bases and J by 0 bases, with 18 bases between the two germline ends. This CDR3 contains 18 residues. CDR3: CASRTDQGLISGANVLTF. In DNA form, the CDR3 reads TGTGCCAGCAGGACGGATCAGGGCCTAATCTCTGGGGCCAACGTCCTGACTTTC. Full variable domain (remainder filled in from reference TRBV27 and TRBJ2-6): EAQVTQNPRYLITVTGKKLTVTCSQNMNHEYMSWYRQDPGLGLRQIYYSMNVEVTDKGDVPEGYKVSRKEKRNFPLILESPSPNQTSLYFCASRTDQGLISGANVLTFGAGSRLTVL.

This rearrangement joins TRBV6-6 to TRBJ1-1; D unresolved. This CDR3 has 13 residues. Germline CDR1 MNHNY, CDR2 SVGAGI (reference sequence). Trimming took 2 bases from V and 1 from J, leaving 5 bases between them. The CDR3 sequence is CASSYPPNTEAFF. CDR3 nucleotide sequence: TGTGCCAGCAGTTACCCTCCGAACACTGAAGCTTTCTTT.

This chain links TRBV6-4 with TRBJ1-2; a weak D match, TRBD1 (6 bases). The germline gives CDR1 MRHNA, CDR2 SNTAGT. With 2 bases removed from V and 4 bases from J, the gap between germline ends came to 14 bases. CDR3 length: 15 residues. DNA for the CDR3: TGTGCCAGCAGTGACCCCCAGGGGTTTGGCTATGGCTACACCTTC. This encodes CASSDPQGFGYGYTF.

This clone was counted once. The rearrangement uses TRBV9 and TRBJ2-2, with 8 positions matching TRBD1. The junction had 9 bases not matched to a gene; V was cut back by 1 base and J by 1 base. Germline CDR1 and CDR2: SGDLS and YYNGEE. This CDR3 is built from 18 residues. The CDR3 nucleotides read TGTGCCAGCAGCGTAACGACAGGGGTCCGTGTGAACACCGGGGAGCTGTTTTTT. As protein: CASSVTTGVRVNTGELFF.

V is TRBV6-6 and J is TRBJ1-3, with D possibly TRBD1 on 5 matching bases. The ends were cut back, 0 bases at V and 3 bases at J, with 12 bases in the middle. Germline values: CDR1 MNHNY, CDR2 SVGAGI (reference sequence). The CDR3 consists of 16 residues. This CDR3 is CASSYSVGQGGNTIYF. CDR3 nucleotides: TGTGCCAGCAGTTACTCGGTGGGGCAGGGTGGAAACACCATATATTTT.

The chain employs TRBV7-9 and TRBJ2-7; unclear D gene. Trimming removed 4 bases at V and 2 bases at J, with 6 bases between. The CDR3 is 12 amino acids. Germline values: CDR1 SEHNR, CDR2 FQNEAQ (reference sequence). The CDR3 sequence is CASSSGTYEQYF. In nucleotides, the CDR3 is TGTGCCAGCAGCTCAGGAACCTACGAGCAGTACTTC.

This chain joins TRBV5-4 and TRBJ2-3; TRBD2 matches 9 bases. Germline CDR1 is SGHNT and CDR2 is YYREEE (reference sequence). The V gene end was trimmed by 0 bases and the J gene end by 2 bases; junction bases not matched to a gene: 4. The CDR3 is 16 residues long. The CDR3 region is CASSLVLAGNTDTQYF. CDR3 bases: TGTGCCAGCAGCTTGGTCCTAGCGGGGAACACAGATACGCAGTATTTT. The full variable domain, rest sourced from reference TRBV5-4 and TRBJ2-3, is ETGVTQSPTHLIKTRGQQVTLRCSSQSGHNTVSWYQQALGQGPQFIFQYYREEENGRGNFPPRFSGLQFPNYSSELNVNALELDDSALYLCASSLVLAGNTDTQYFGPGTRLTVL.

The genes are TRBV11-3 and TRBJ2-5; TRBD1 matches at 7 bases. With V trimmed by 1 base and J by 0 bases, 2 bases remained unmatched. The length of the CDR3 is 15 residues. Germline CDR1 and CDR2: SGHNT and YENEEA. CDR3 loop: CASSLGQGNQETQYF. CDR3 DNA: TGTGCCAGCAGCTTAGGACAGGGTAACCAAGAGACCCAGTACTTC.

As to this clone: Additional DNA sequences in this sample encode the identical CDR3. The chain combines TRBV5-4 with TRBJ2-2; 14 nucleotides line up with TRBD2. The CDR3 consists of 15 residues. V dropped 10 bases and J dropped 7; count of bases not matched to a gene: 9. In germline, CDR1 is SGHNT, CDR2 YYREEE (reference sequence). CDR3 protein: CAGRLAGGPVGELFF. Written as DNA, the CDR3 is TGTGCCGGTAGACTAGCGGGGGGGCCCGTCGGGGAGCTGTTTTTT.

This clone was detected only once. The chain uses TRBV11-2 and TRBJ2-3; 8 bases map to TRBD1. After removal of 0 bases from V and 5 bases from J, the junction contained 7 bases not matched to a gene. The germline CDR1 and CDR2 sequences are SGHAT and FQNNGV. This CDR3 spans 16 amino acids. This chain's CDR3 is CASSLDKQGVLDTQYF. CDR3 sequence (DNA): TGTGCCAGCAGCTTAGATAAACAGGGGGTACTAGATACGCAGTATTTT.

V usage is TRBV4-3 and J usage is TRBJ2-5; TRBD2 matches 7 bases. The CDR3 loop spans 15 amino acids. Germline V lookup: CDR1 LGHNA, CDR2 YSLEER. Trimming at V came to 1 base and at J to 5 bases, leaving 7 bases not matched to a gene. The chain's CDR3 is CASSQGGTTSETQYF. As DNA, the CDR3 is TGCGCCAGCAGCCAAGGGGGGACTACCTCGGAGACCCAGTACTTC.

The gene calls are TRBV28 and TRBJ1-2; 7 bases align to TRBD1. V trimming: 5 bases; J trimming: 7 bases; junction bases outside the gene matches: 4. Germline V gives CDR1 MDHEN, CDR2 SYDVKM. The CDR3 contains 12 residues. The CDR3 sequence is CASSGGQFGYTF. As DNA, the CDR3 is TGTGCCAGCAGTGGGGGACAGTTTGGCTACACCTTC.

The genes are TRBV18 and TRBJ2-1; maybe TRBD2 (5 bases). The CDR3 contains 12 residues. V was trimmed by 2 bases and J by 7 bases, leaving 6 bases between them. Germline V lookup: CDR1 KGHSH, CDR2 LQKENI. The DNA for the CDR3 is TGTGCCAGCTCACCAACGGGGAATGAGCAGTTCTTC. It translates to CASSPTGNEQFF.